These T cell receptor beta chains were read from a single sample in a study of siplizumab effects on memory and regulatory T cells. Repertoires were generated with immunoSEQ multiplex PCR, while TCRdb's copy carries only in-frame clones and drops some. The profile shows about 85,000 clones, approximately 95% of them singletons. The sample taken for sequencing was CD8+ T cells sorted from blood. The origin of the receptors is a human donor in good health. Both conserved end residues are part of each CDR3. The D gene is left open where the match is weak. Size is stated for part of the rows, as once, few or many counts, or as a class when the clone is expanded.

d_gene	abundance	j_gene	v_gene	CDR3aa	CDR3nt
-	-	TRBJ1-5	TRBV28	CASSFQDRFYQPQHF	TGTGCCAGCAGTTTTCAGGACAGATTTTATCAGCCCCAGCATTTT
TRBD1	-	TRBJ1-2	TRBV10-1	CAKPRDPTTGVSVYGYTF	TGCGCCAAACCCAGGGACCCTACGACAGGGGTATCAGTCTATGGCTACACCTTC
-	-	TRBJ2-3	TRBV2	CASSGDFLRGTQYF	TGTGCCAGCAGTGGGGACTTCCTCAGGGGCACGCAGTATTTT
TRBD1	-	TRBJ2-5	TRBV7-9	CASSPKDRGVETQYF	TGTGCCAGCAGCCCCAAGGACAGGGGTGTAGAGACCCAGTACTTC
TRBD2	-	TRBJ2-1	TRBV27	CASSLGTSGINEQFF	TGTGCCAGCAGTTTAGGGACTAGCGGGATAAATGAGCAGTTCTTC
TRBD1	-	TRBJ1-1	TRBV10-1	CASGDSDTEAFF	TGCGCCAGCGGGGACAGCGATACTGAAGCTTTCTTT
TRBD2	-	TRBJ2-3	TRBV19	CASRPTSGTDTQYF	TGTGCCAGTAGGCCAACTAGCGGCACAGATACGCAGTATTTT
TRBD2	-	TRBJ2-3	TRBV19	CATTSAGTSGDVTDTQYF	TGTGCCACTACGTCAGCCGGGACTAGCGGGGACGTCACAGATACGCAGTATTTT
TRBD1	-	TRBJ2-5	TRBV15	CATSRRTGQFRETQYF	TGTGCCACCAGCCGGCGGACAGGGCAATTTCGGGAGACCCAGTACTTC
-	once	TRBJ2-7	TRBV11-2	CASSDLLGRGQSYEQYF	TGTGCCAGCAGCGATCTCTTGGGTCGGGGGCAATCCTACGAGCAGTACTTC
-	-	TRBJ2-3	TRBV5-1	CASSLYYLTDTQYF	TGCGCCAGCAGCTTGTACTACCTCACAGATACGCAGTATTTT
-	-	TRBJ2-7	TRBV5-1	CASSLVTQYEQYF	TGCGCCAGCAGCTTGGTCACCCAATACGAGCAGTACTTC
-	-	TRBJ2-7	TRBV9	CASSVGDSPTYEQYF	TGTGCCAGCAGCGTAGGCGACTCACCTACCTACGAGCAGTACTTC
-	-	TRBJ2-1	TRBV5-1	CASSLGFGAGDEQFF	TGCGCCAGCAGCTTGGGTTTCGGGGCTGGCGATGAGCAGTTCTTC
-	once	TRBJ2-1	TRBV19	CASSIEASYNEQFF	TGTGCCAGTAGTATCGAGGCTAGTTACAATGAGCAGTTCTTC
-	once	TRBJ2-2	TRBV28	CASSEARGRGATGELFF	TGTGCCAGCAGTGAGGCGCGGGGCAGGGGGGCCACCGGGGAGCTGTTTTTT
TRBD1	-	TRBJ1-5	TRBV27	CASGGQGDQPQHF	TGTGCCAGCGGGGGACAGGGGGATCAGCCCCAGCATTTT
-	-	TRBJ2-7	TRBV11-2	CASSAGSGGSYEQYF	TGTGCCAGCAGCGCCGGAAGTGGAGGTTCCTACGAGCAGTACTTC
-	-	TRBJ2-1	TRBV19	CASRTYNEQFF	TGTGCCAGTAGGACCTACAATGAGCAGTTCTTC
-	-	TRBJ1-2	TRBV6-5	CASSYNLYGYTF	TGTGCCAGCAGTTACAACCTCTATGGCTACACCTTC
TRBD2	-	TRBJ2-1	TRBV9	CASSPSGSSYNEQFF	TGTGCCAGCAGCCCTAGCGGGAGCTCCTACAATGAGCAGTTCTTC
TRBD1	-	TRBJ2-7	TRBV7-9	CASSPRQGPRQYF	TGTGCCAGCAGCCCCCGACAGGGGCCCAGGCAGTACTTC
-	-	TRBJ2-6	TRBV7-9	CASSLVGSSGANVLTF	TGTGCCAGCAGCTTGGTTGGTAGCTCTGGGGCCAACGTCCTGACTTTC
-	once	TRBJ2-5	TRBV27	CASSLSGKRETQYF	TGTGCCAGCAGTTTATCGGGAAAGAGAGAGACCCAGTACTTC
-	-	TRBJ2-7	TRBV27	CASSFGPGNYEQYF	TGTGCCAGCAGTTTTGGCCCCGGGAACTACGAGCAGTACTTC
-	-	TRBJ2-7	TRBV16	CASSQWTEGKDYEQYF	TGTGCCAGCAGCCAATGGACGGAGGGAAAGGATTACGAGCAGTACTTC
-	-	TRBJ2-7	TRBV6-8	CASTSLLVPGASHEQYF	TGTGCCAGCACCTCCCTCCTGGTCCCGGGGGCCAGCCACGAGCAGTACTTC
TRBD2	-	TRBJ2-7	TRBV7-9	CASSRRTRGSYEQYF	TGTGCCAGCAGCCGTAGGACTAGGGGTTCCTACGAGCAGTACTTC
TRBD1	-	TRBJ2-3	TRBV6-6	CASSYSGQETDTQYF	TGTGCCAGCAGTTACTCAGGACAGGAGACAGATACGCAGTATTTT
-	-	TRBJ2-7	TRBV19	CASSPQATYEQYF	TGTGCCAGTAGTCCCCAAGCTACCTACGAGCAGTACTTC
-	-	TRBJ2-4	TRBV9	CASSVAANAKNIQYF	TGTGCCAGCAGCGTAGCGGCTAACGCTAAAAACATTCAGTACTTC
TRBD2	once	TRBJ2-7	TRBV23-1	CASSQSLRSGRPREQYF	TGCGCCAGCAGTCAATCGTTAAGAAGCGGGAGGCCCCGGGAGCAGTACTTC
-	-	TRBJ2-7	TRBV21-1	CASSKGQGGAYEQYF	TGTGCCAGCAGCAAAGGACAGGGGGGTGCCTACGAGCAGTACTTC
-	-	TRBJ2-7	TRBV18	CASSPPSGASSYEQYF	TGTGCCAGCTCACCACCATCGGGGGCTAGCTCCTACGAGCAGTACTTC